The 10 T cell receptor beta chains given below trace back to one sample, sequenced in a study of neurological immune-mediated disorders. One entry per CDR3 protein, called by TCRdb with MiXCR from the 5' RACE reads. Here the sample spans approximately 40,000 distinct CDR3 sequences, 20% to 25% being singletons. Time point noted: technical triplicate 3. The specimen sequenced was PBMCs. The receptors originated from a man in his fifties or sixties with HTLV-1-associated myelopathy (HAM/TSP).

This clonotype occurred many times. This sequence joins TRBV6-5 and TRBJ1-2; 11 nucleotides line up with TRBD1. The CDR3 loop spans 15 amino acids. Germline V gene sequence: CDR1 MNHEY, CDR2 SVGAGI. After removal of 5 bases from V and 2 bases from J, the junction contained 4 bases not matched to a gene. CDR3 in amino acids: CASSHRDRGNYGYTF. CDR3 DNA sequence: TGTGCCAGCAGTCACCGGGACAGGGGGAACTATGGCTACACCTTC.

This clonotype was recorded many times. This CDR3 reads CASSQGGDQYF. In DNA form, the CDR3 reads TGTGCCAGCAGCCAAGGAGGAGACCAGTACTTC. The chain uses TRBV3-1 and TRBJ2-5; D is unclear. Trimming took off 1 base at V and 10 bases at J, with 7 bases between the two ends. CDR1 and CDR2 from the germline V gene are LGHDT and YNNKEL (reference sequence). This CDR3 has 11 residues.

V gene TRBV5-1 combines with J gene TRBJ2-1; 9 bases match TRBD2. CDR3 length equals 17 residues. J lost 1 base, V lost 0 bases, and 5 bases had no gene match. Germline loops: CDR1 SGHRS, CDR2 YFSETQ. The CDR3 sequence: CASSLVSAGGSYNEQFF. The CDR3 nucleotides are TGCGCCAGCAGCTTGGTGTCAGCGGGAGGTTCCTACAATGAGCAGTTCTTC.

This clonotype was seen at least ten times. The chain combines TRBV2 with TRBJ2-4, with a weak D call TRBD2 (6 bases). With 2 bases removed from V and 8 bases from J, the gap between germline ends came to 13 bases. The germline CDR1 and CDR2 sequences are SNHLY and FYNNEI. This CDR3 has 14 residues. The CDR3 nucleotides are TGTGCCAGCAGTGAAATGGCGGGGCGGGACATTCAGTACTTC. Translated, it gives CASSEMAGRDIQYF.

This clonotype showed up many times. The chain couples TRBV12-3 or TRBV12-4 to TRBJ1-1; D remains unclear. V was shortened by 1 base and J by 4 bases, with 10 bases between the two germline ends. The CDR3 runs to 14 residues. The CDR3, as DNA: TGTGCCAGCAGTTTAGTGGAGGGAAGCACTGAAGCTTTCTTT. Its protein product is CASSLVEGSTEAFF.

Ten or more counts support this clonotype. The chain recombines TRBV20-1 with TRBJ1-2; TRBD1 agrees at 7 bases. The length of the CDR3 is 12 residues. Trimming cost V 3 bases and J 6 bases; bases outside gene matches: 4. CDR1 and CDR2 (germline): DFQATT, SNEGSKA (reference sequence). The CDR3 region has the DNA TGCAGTGCTAGGAACAGGGGCGATGGCTACACCTTC. It yields the protein CSARNRGDGYTF.

The CDR3, as DNA: TGTGCCACCAGCAGAGATATGCTAGCGGGCTCTGGGGAGCTGTTTTTT. Encoded protein: CATSRDMLAGSGELFF. The chain carries TRBV15 and TRBJ2-2; 8 bases line up with TRBD2. The CDR3 covers 16 residues. Losses at the gene ends were 0 bases for V and 8 bases for J; bases not matched to a gene: 8. Germline CDR1 reads LNHNV; CDR2 reads YYDKDF (reference sequence).

This clonotype was seen many times. J is TRBJ1-1 and V is TRBV20-1; D gene unclear. There are 14 residues in the CDR3. V lost 0 bases and J lost 0, with 8 bases in between. The V gene's germline CDR1 is DFQATT and CDR2 SNEGSKA (reference sequence). The DNA for the CDR3 is TGCAGTGCTAGAGATCCAGCTTTGAACACTGAAGCTTTCTTT. It yields the protein CSARDPALNTEAFF.

This clonotype was counted at least ten times. The chain recombines TRBV7-3 with TRBJ2-3, with 11 bases that match TRBD2. V shed 4 bases, J shed 5 bases, and the junction held 5 bases outside the gene matches. In germline, CDR1 is SGHTA, CDR2 FQGTGA. The length of the CDR3 is 15 residues. The CDR3 loop is CASSSVGLAGDTQYF. The CDR3 nucleotides read TGTGCCAGCAGCTCCGTAGGACTAGCGGGAGATACGCAGTATTTT.

The chain is built from TRBV5-1 and TRBJ2-5; 7 nucleotides align to TRBD2. V trimming: 3 bases; J trimming: 1 base; junction bases outside the gene matches: 6. CDR3 length: 15 residues. CDR1 and CDR2 (germline): SGHRS, YFSETQ. The CDR3 reads CASSWAPGGQETQYF. The CDR3 DNA sequence: TGCGCCAGCAGCTGGGCCCCGGGGGGCCAAGAGACCCAGTACTTC.